This T cell receptor beta chain appears in the sequencing data of a study of T cell responses to AZD1222 COVID-19 vaccine. Overall study results and limits: White British ancestry dominated among donors, who included more females, and clonal diversity was possibly underestimated. Spike-specific TCR breadth and depth were elevated following two AZD1222 doses.

The germline V gene encodes CDR1 MDHEN and CDR2 SYDVKM. J gave up 0 bases and V 4 bases, and 1 base lay outside the gene matches. The CDR3 is made up of 15 amino acids. The assay was immunoSEQ multiplex PCR, and TCRdb's table has in-frame clones only and misses some. The repertoire holds about 110,000 clones, with approximately 85% as singletons. A note on this clone: Antigen specificity is unknown.

The chain uses TRBV28 and TRBJ2-1; TRBD2 aligns across 9 bases. Sequenced here: peripheral blood, sampled on day 0 of MenACWY control vaccination. The receptor was isolated from an adult in good health. CDR3 residues: CASSSLAGSYNEQFF. In nucleotides, the CDR3 is TGTGCCAGCAGTTCACTAGCGGGCTCCTACAATGAGCAGTTCTTC.